Reported below is one T cell receptor (beta chain). Its antigen remains undetermined. The germline V gene (reference sequence) specifies MNHEY as CDR1 and SMNVEV as CDR2. The CDR3 spans 15 residues, from the cysteine through the phenylalanine. DNA is not on record. Each CD8+ T cell subset was flow-sorted in triplicate, and 300,000 or so cells per subset were placed directly into RLT lysis buffer. To keep memory contaminants out, a stringent definition of naive CD8+ T cells was applied: CD45RO-CCR7+CD27+CD95-. Peripheral blood mononuclear cells were isolated from buffy coats using standard density gradient centrifugation. A FACSAria III was used to flow-sort naive CD8+ T cells into CXCR3-negative and CXCR3-positive populations. Total RNA was extracted from sorted cells using an RNeasy Mini Kit. This entry comes from a study of CXCR3-negative and CXCR3-positive naive CD8 T cells (dated by TCRdb to the late 2010s). General notes on the study: In total, roughly 150 million TRB reads were obtained, or roughly 1.5 +/- 0.3 million reads per library. Data from 11 donors, pooled across two independent experiments, went into the diversity and physicochemical repertoire analyses. For the TRBV-TRBJ cluster analysis, the naive subsets came from 5 donors, while the memory cells came from 3 donors. Study-wide findings and limitations: Freshly isolated PBMCs were used for most assays because CXCR3 expression went down partially after cryopreservation. Comparably high repertoire diversity was found in both naive subsets, whereas much lower repertoire diversity was found in memory CD8+ T cells. Similar TRBV-TRBJ usage was shown by naive CXCR3-negative and CXCR3-positive cells from the same donor, whereas distinct patterns were shown by memory cells. Compared with CXCR3-negative naive cells, CXCR3-positive naive cells had TRB CDR3s with higher hydrophobicity (lower Kidera factor 4), lower energy, and higher strength and volume indices. Surface CD5, linked to self-reactivity in mice, was comparable between naive subsets; TCR interaction strength was therefore also inferred from TRB CDR3 physicochemical properties.

The sample was run on a NextSeq 550. The Human TCR Profiling Kit (MiLaboratory) was used to prepare UMI-labeled 5' RACE TRB cDNA libraries. The full amount of extracted RNA was used for cDNA synthesis, and the full amount of resulting cDNA was used for PCR amplification. The libraries were made side by side, with each library going through the same number of PCR cycles. For the original study's pipeline: MIGEC and MiXCR extracted about 50,000 +/- 10,000 unique UMI-labeled TRB cDNA molecules per library, requiring at least two reads per UMI. On average, roughly 40,000 +/- 10,000 functional in-frame TRB CDR3 nucleotide clonotypes lacking stop codons were found per library. After downsampling to 5000 UMI-labeled TRB molecules per sample, diversity metrics such as normalized Shannon-Wiener and Chao1 were calculated in VDJtools. VDJtools was used to calculate clonotype-size-weighted physicochemical properties of the central five CDR3 residues, namely interaction energy, strength, volume and Kidera factor 4. Following reprocessing of the reads by TCRdb, the data hold one row per CDR3 protein sequence and no DNA is available. The V and J calls shown here were made by TCRdb, not taken from the authors' results. The sample has some 67,000 distinct CDR3 sequences on record. The leading ten clones occupy about 1.5% of the sample.

The receptor chain draws on TRBV27 and TRBJ2-7; TCRdb's D call, TRBD2, is unchecked because there is no DNA. What was sequenced was naive CXCR3- CD8+ T cells from blood. According to the study, the label for this sample's cell subset or site signals: CD45RO-CCR7+CD27+CD95- naive CD8+ T cells lacking CXCR3 (TNR3-). This clonotype was sampled from a human donor in good health. Some clones in this sample may be carry-over from other donors' samples. This receptor carries the CDR3 CASSFAGGPSYEQYF.